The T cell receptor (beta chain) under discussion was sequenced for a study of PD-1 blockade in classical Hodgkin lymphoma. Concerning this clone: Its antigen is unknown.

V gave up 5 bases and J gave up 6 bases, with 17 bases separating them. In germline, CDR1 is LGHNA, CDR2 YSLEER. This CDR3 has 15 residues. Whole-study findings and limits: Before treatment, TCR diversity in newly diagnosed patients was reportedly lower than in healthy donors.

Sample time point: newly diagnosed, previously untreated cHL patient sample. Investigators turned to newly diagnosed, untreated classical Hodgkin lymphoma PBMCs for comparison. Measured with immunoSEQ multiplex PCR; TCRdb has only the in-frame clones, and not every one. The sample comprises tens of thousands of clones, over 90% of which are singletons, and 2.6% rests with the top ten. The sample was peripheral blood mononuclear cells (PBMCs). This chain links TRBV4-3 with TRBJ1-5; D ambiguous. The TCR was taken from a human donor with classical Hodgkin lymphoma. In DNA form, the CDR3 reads TGCGCCAGCAGCTCACAAATTGGAAGTAGTCAGCCCCAGCATTTT. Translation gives CASSSQIGSSQPQHF.